The entry below gives a single T cell receptor beta chain sequence along with its context. This sample was taken from a study of control samples from healthy donors and cancer patients. Profiled with immunoSEQ multiplex PCR; TCRdb holds only in-frame clones, not every one. The table records under 200,000 clones, about 94% of them present only once. This CDR3 comprises 15 residues. Germline trimming cut 5 bases from V and 8 bases from J; bases unmatched to any gene: 12. CDR1 MNHNY and CDR2 SVGAGI come from the germline V gene (reference sequence). The genes are TRBV6-6 and TRBJ1-2, with 9 bases lining up with TRBD1. This clonotype was sampled from a woman aged 40 to 49 in good health. Specimen: blood. The CDR3 sequence: CASSGRTGEPVGYTF. CDR3 DNA sequence: TGTGCCAGCAGTGGGAGGACAGGGGAGCCGGTAGGCTACACCTTC.